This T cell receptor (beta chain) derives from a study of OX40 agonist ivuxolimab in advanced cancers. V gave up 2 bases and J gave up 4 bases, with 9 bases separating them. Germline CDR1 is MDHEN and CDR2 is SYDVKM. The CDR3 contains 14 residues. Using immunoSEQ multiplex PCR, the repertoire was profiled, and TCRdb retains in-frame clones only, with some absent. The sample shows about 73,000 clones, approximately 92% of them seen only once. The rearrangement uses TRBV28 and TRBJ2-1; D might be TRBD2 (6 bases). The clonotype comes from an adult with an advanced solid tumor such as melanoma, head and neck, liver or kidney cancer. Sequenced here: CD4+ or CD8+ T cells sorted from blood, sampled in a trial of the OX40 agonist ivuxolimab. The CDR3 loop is CASSLRGVYNEQFF. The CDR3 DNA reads TGTGCCAGCAGTTTACGCGGGGTATACAATGAGCAGTTCTTC. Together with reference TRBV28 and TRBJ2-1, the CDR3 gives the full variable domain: DVKVTQSSRYLVKRTGEKVFLECVQDMDHENMFWYRQDPGLGLRLIYFSYDVKMKEKGDIPEGYSVSREKKERFSLILESASTNQTSMYLCASSLRGVYNEQFFGPGTRLTVL.